The rows below give T cell receptor beta chains drawn from one sample of a study of blood T cell repertoires in COVID-19. Data came from immunoSEQ multiplex PCR; TCRdb stores just in-frame clones and leaves some out. The table shows about 240,000 clones, with 86% occurring only once. The sample taken for sequencing was PBMCs or T cells enriched from blood (not recorded which). All receptors derive from a woman in her 40s with acute COVID-19. The CDR3 runs from the conserved cysteine through the conserved F or W. Each record gives: clone size, V gene, CDR3 protein. A clone size is listed for some rows: how often the clone was seen (once, few, many), or a class if it is expanded.

>NA|TRBV5-6
CASSLVVGDVTDTQYF
>once|TRBV14
CASSHDRGAYGYTF
>NA|TRBV11-3
CASSSGYYGYTF
>NA|TRBV27
CASSSGESLGGPYNEQFF
>NA|TRBV7-8
CASSPTSGRGETQYF
>NA|TRBV2
CASLASIANTIYF
>few|TRBV7-9
CASSLQTGGVYGYTF
>NA|TRBV11-3
CASSKTSGSSYNEQFF
>NA|TRBV2
CASSISGSSYEQYF
>NA|TRBV7-9
CASSHGRQGRGEQYF
>once|TRBV4-2
CASSLGEGSGRAGNNEQFF
>NA|TRBV19
CASSMRGTSSGANVLTF
>NA|TRBV6-5
CASSYGVGGTQYF
>few|TRBV7-9
CASTIPGQGTEAFF
>NA|TRBV3-1/TRBV3-2
CASSQAGRALTDTQYF
>NA|TRBV20-1
CSAVSDYEQYF
>NA|TRBV28
CASINYRVGYGYTF
>NA|TRBV9
CASSGTGGDTEAFF
>NA|TRBV19
CASSIGGANTEAFF
>NA|TRBV7-9
CASSAAGDEQFF
>NA|TRBV14
CASSQERGLLPGEQYF
>NA|TRBV11-2
CASSLSSGMNTGELFF
>NA|TRBV3-1/TRBV3-2
CASSQPGQGRRYTF
>NA|TRBV24-1
CATSEGLLTVFYEQYF
>NA|TRBV5-1
CASSLGGGTSYEQYF
>NA|TRBV6-1
CASSEVFDNNYGYTF
>NA|TRBV10-3
CAISEIRTSREQYF
>NA|TRBV7-9
CASSSPDRGTYEQYF
>NA|TRBV29-1
CSAAPGQGNTGELFF
>once|TRBV7-9
CASSFMTHQGADTQYF
>NA|TRBV5-1
CASSEQGMDGYTF
>NA|TRBV6-5
CASRKLGGGEAFF
>NA|TRBV10-3
CATTGSSYEQYF
>NA|TRBV24-1
CATRATGAYGYTF
>NA|TRBV20-1
CSARDYYEQYF
>NA|TRBV3-1/TRBV3-2
CASSQDWQGGTEAFF
>NA|TRBV11-2
CASIRVSGANVLTF
>NA|TRBV21-1
CASSEKLRDSNQPQHF
>NA|TRBV11-3
CASRDSSYEQYF
>NA|TRBV5-1
CASSEKGLAGGLNEQFF
>many|TRBV2
CASSQSYMNTEAFF
>NA|TRBV3-1/TRBV3-2
CASSQDSGGSLGNTIYF
>NA|TRBV5-1
CASSRELLTSGLTYEQYF
>NA|TRBV3-1/TRBV3-2
CASSQWRGYNEQFF
>NA|TRBV9
CASSERPISPNQPQHF
>NA|TRBV12-5
CASLGLAYNEQFF
>NA|TRBV5-1
CASSQTGERSEAFF
>NA|TRBV5-6
CASSGSGGSYNEQFF
>NA|TRBV7-8
CASSPWTGRDEQYF
>NA|TRBV6-5
CASSYSYSFYGYTF
>NA|TRBV12-3/TRBV12-4
CASSLNEKLFF